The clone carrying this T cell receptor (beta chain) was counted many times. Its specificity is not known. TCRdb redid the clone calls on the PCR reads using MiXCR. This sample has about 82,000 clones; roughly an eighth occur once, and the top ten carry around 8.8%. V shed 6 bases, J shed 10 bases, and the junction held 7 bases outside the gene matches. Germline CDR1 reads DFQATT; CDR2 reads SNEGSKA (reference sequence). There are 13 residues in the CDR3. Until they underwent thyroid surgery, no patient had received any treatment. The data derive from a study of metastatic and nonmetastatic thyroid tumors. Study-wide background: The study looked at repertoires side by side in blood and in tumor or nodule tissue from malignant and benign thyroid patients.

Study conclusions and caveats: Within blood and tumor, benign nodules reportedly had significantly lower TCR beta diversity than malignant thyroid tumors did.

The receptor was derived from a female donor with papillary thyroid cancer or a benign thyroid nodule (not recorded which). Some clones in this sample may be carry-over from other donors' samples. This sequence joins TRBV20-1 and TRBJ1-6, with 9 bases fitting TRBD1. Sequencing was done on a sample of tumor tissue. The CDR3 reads CSATGQGRSPLHF. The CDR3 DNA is TGCAGTGCAACGGGACAGGGAAGATCACCCCTCCACTTT.